A selection of T cell receptor beta chains follows, all from one sample in a study of vaccination effects on CD4 cells after COVID-19. Libraries were prepared by immunoSEQ multiplex PCR; TCRdb keeps only in-frame clonotypes and omits some of them. The sample lists tens of thousands of clones; 55% to 85% were seen once. These receptors' antigens are unknown. This specimen was CD4+ T cells from PBMCs cultured with HCoV-229E spike peptides, taken after COVID-19 vaccination. The receptors shown here come from a human donor who received a COVID-19 vaccine. Both conserved end residues are part of each CDR3. The D gene is left open where the match is weak. Clone size, where shown, is once, few, many, or a class for clones that have expanded.

clone_size	d_call	v_call	j_call	cdr3_aa	cdr3_nt
few	NA	TRBV5-1	TRBJ1-5	CASSLGDGNQPQHF	TGCGCCAGCAGCTTAGGGGACGGGAATCAGCCCCAGCATTTT
NA	TRBD2	TRBV5-1	TRBJ2-5	CASSNGGGWETQYF	TGCGCCAGCAGCAACGGGGGGGGCTGGGAGACCCAGTACTTC
NA	NA	TRBV6-4	TRBJ2-3	CASSETWPEDTQYF	TGTGCCAGCAGTGAAACGTGGCCTGAAGATACGCAGTATTTT
NA	TRBD2	TRBV9	TRBJ2-5	CASRPSGGAGETQYF	TGTGCCAGCAGACCTAGCGGGGGGGCTGGAGAGACCCAGTACTTC
NA	NA	TRBV6-5	TRBJ2-2	CASGRAPTGELFF	TGTGCCAGCGGAAGGGCCCCCACCGGGGAGCTGTTTTTT
once	NA	TRBV13	TRBJ2-4	CASSSQGAGNIQYF	TGTGCCAGCAGCTCCCAGGGCGCCGGAAACATTCAGTACTTC
NA	TRBD1	TRBV7-2	TRBJ2-5	CASSSIGQGKETQYF	TGTGCCAGCAGCTCAATAGGACAGGGGAAAGAGACCCAGTACTTC
NA	TRBD1	TRBV24-1	TRBJ2-1	CATSDQDRDYNEQFF	TGTGCCACCAGTGACCAGGACAGGGACTACAATGAGCAGTTCTTC
NA	NA	TRBV5-1	TRBJ2-5	CASSLIPDSQETQYF	TGCGCCAGCAGCTTGATCCCGGACTCCCAAGAGACCCAGTACTTC
NA	NA	TRBV15	TRBJ1-6	CATARGFNSPLHF	TGTGCCACCGCGAGGGGGTTTAATTCACCCCTCCACTTT
NA	NA	TRBV18	TRBJ2-2	CASSPPRALESGELFF	TGTGCCAGCTCACCACCACGGGCCCTGGAGTCCGGGGAGCTGTTTTTT
NA	TRBD1	TRBV2	TRBJ1-6	CASKGQGYSPLHF	TGTGCCAGCAAGGGACAGGGTTATTCACCCCTCCACTTT
NA	NA	TRBV7-2	TRBJ1-1	CASSLAAGNTEAFF	TGTGCCAGCAGCTTAGCAGCAGGGAACACTGAAGCTTTCTTT
few	NA	TRBV7-9	TRBJ1-2	CASSASDPPDKAGYGYTF	TGTGCCAGCAGCGCGTCCGACCCACCGGACAAGGCGGGCTATGGCTACACCTTC
once	TRBD2	TRBV6-6	TRBJ2-1	CASRTSGGAYNEQFF	TGTGCCAGCAGAACCAGCGGGGGGGCCTACAATGAGCAGTTCTTC
NA	TRBD1	TRBV13	TRBJ1-1	CASSRTGGRTEAFF	TGTGCCAGCAGCCGGACAGGGGGGAGGACTGAAGCTTTCTTT
few	TRBD2	TRBV7-2	TRBJ2-2	CASSLYSLADTGELFF	TGTGCCAGCAGCTTATATTCACTAGCGGACACCGGGGAGCTGTTTTTT
few	NA	TRBV6-6	TRBJ1-1	CASSYSRVSTEAFF	TGTGCCAGCAGTTACTCAAGGGTATCCACTGAAGCTTTCTTT
NA	NA	TRBV5-1	TRBJ1-5	CASSFIGDQPQHF	TGCGCCAGCAGCTTCATCGGGGATCAGCCCCAGCATTTT
NA	NA	TRBV7-8	TRBJ2-1	CASSLRASYSYNEQFF	TGTGCCAGCAGCTTAAGGGCTAGCTATTCCTACAATGAGCAGTTCTTC
NA	NA	TRBV2	TRBJ2-1	CASTADRNEQFF	TGTGCCAGCACCGCTGACAGAAATGAGCAGTTCTTC
once	NA	TRBV30	TRBJ2-2	CAWSVMLTGELFF	TGTGCCTGGAGTGTAATGCTCACCGGGGAGCTGTTTTTT
NA	NA	TRBV9	TRBJ1-2	CASSAMGQPNYGYTF	TGTGCCAGCAGCGCCATGGGTCAGCCTAACTATGGCTACACCTTC
NA	NA	TRBV6-1	TRBJ2-3	CASSEPGGTELDTQYF	TGTGCCAGCAGTGAACCGGGTGGAACAGAATTAGATACGCAGTATTTT
once	NA	TRBV12-5	TRBJ2-4	CASGSSGTENIQYF	TGTGCTAGTGGATCCTCCGGGACTGAAAACATTCAGTACTTC
NA	NA	TRBV5-4	TRBJ1-6	CASSIDSSNSPLHF	TGTGCCAGCAGCATCGACAGCAGTAATTCACCCCTCCACTTT
few	NA	TRBV28	TRBJ1-3	CASNEGYENTIYF	TGTGCCAGCAACGAGGGGTACGAAAACACCATATATTTT
NA	NA	TRBV5-6	TRBJ1-1	CASSLVVPGSEAFF	TGTGCCAGCAGCTTGGTCGTACCGGGCTCTGAAGCTTTCTTT
NA	TRBD2	TRBV24-1	TRBJ2-2	CATSDLTSGGSGELFF	TGTGCCACCAGTGATTTGACTAGCGGGGGATCAGGGGAGCTGTTTTTT
NA	NA	TRBV9	TRBJ2-1	CASSVALGGLRNEQFF	TGTGCCAGCAGCGTAGCTCTGGGGGGTCTTAGAAATGAGCAGTTCTTC
NA	NA	TRBV2	TRBJ1-5	CASSARGVSNQPQHF	TGTGCCAGCAGCGCGCGGGGAGTAAGCAATCAGCCCCAGCATTTT
NA	NA	TRBV28	TRBJ1-4	CASTTSAATNEKLFF	TGTGCCAGCACAACTTCGGCCGCAACTAATGAAAAACTGTTTTTT
NA	TRBD1	TRBV30	TRBJ1-1	CAWSVQGRFAEAFF	TGTGCCTGGAGTGTACAGGGGAGGTTCGCTGAAGCTTTCTTT
NA	NA	TRBV3-1/TRBV3-2	TRBJ1-4	CASSPGEKLFF	TGTGCCAGCAGCCCAGGTGAAAAACTGTTTTTT
NA	NA	TRBV29-1	TRBJ1-1	CSVDWSMNTEAFF	TGCAGCGTTGATTGGTCGATGAACACTGAAGCTTTCTTT
many	NA	TRBV30	TRBJ1-5	CAWKKGGSNQPQHF	TGTGCCTGGAAGAAAGGGGGGAGCAATCAGCCCCAGCATTTT
few	NA	TRBV6-2/TRBV6-3	TRBJ1-5	CASSYSTATSNQPQHF	TGTGCCAGCAGTTACTCAACAGCCACTAGCAATCAGCCCCAGCATTTT
NA	NA	TRBV5-6	TRBJ1-2	CASGQGIGAPTNYGYTF	TGTGCCAGCGGCCAGGGGATAGGGGCCCCAACTAACTATGGCTACACCTTC
NA	TRBD1	TRBV6-5	TRBJ2-3	CASTGGVHTQYF	TGTGCCAGCACAGGGGGCGTTCATACGCAGTATTTT
NA	NA	TRBV2	TRBJ2-1	CASSGPTRIDEQFF	TGTGCCAGCAGTGGCCCGACTAGGATAGATGAGCAGTTCTTC
NA	NA	TRBV14	TRBJ1-6	CASSPGLFSSYNSPLHF	TGTGCCAGCAGCCCGGGACTTTTTAGCTCCTATAATTCACCCCTCCACTTT
NA	NA	TRBV7-2	TRBJ2-4	CASSYGDSASVAKNIQYF	TGTGCCAGCAGCTACGGGGACTCGGCAAGTGTAGCCAAAAACATTCAGTACTTC
NA	NA	TRBV29-1	TRBJ1-3	CSVVRTGSGNTIYF	TGCAGCGTTGTAAGGACCGGCTCTGGAAACACCATATATTTT
once	NA	TRBV15	TRBJ1-3	CATSRDLAGVAGNTIYF	TGTGCCACCAGCAGAGATCTAGCAGGGGTGGCAGGAAACACCATATATTTT
NA	TRBD1	TRBV9	TRBJ2-1	CASSVRSTGGDEQFF	TGTGCCAGCAGCGTAAGGTCCACAGGGGGCGATGAGCAGTTCTTC
once	NA	TRBV25-1	TRBJ2-1	CASSAGLGYNEQFF	TGTGCCAGCAGTGCCGGTCTCGGGTATAATGAGCAGTTCTTC
NA	NA	TRBV2	TRBJ2-2	CASSELGARNTGELFF	TGTGCCAGCAGTGAATTGGGGGCCCGGAACACCGGGGAGCTGTTTTTT
NA	NA	TRBV2	TRBJ1-2	CASSEALRQVNYGYTF	TGTGCCAGCAGTGAAGCGCTTCGGCAGGTAAACTATGGCTACACCTTC
NA	NA	TRBV6-4	TRBJ2-3	CASSDQRADTQYF	TGTGCCAGCAGTGACCAGAGGGCAGATACGCAGTATTTT
NA	NA	TRBV18	TRBJ1-2	CASSPEAARNGYTF	TGTGCCAGCTCACCAGAAGCAGCCCGGAATGGCTACACCTTC
NA	TRBD1	TRBV30	TRBJ1-2	CAWTLQAGGNYGYTF	TGTGCCTGGACCCTCCAGGCAGGGGGCAACTATGGCTACACCTTC
NA	NA	TRBV2	TRBJ1-2	CASSVGGVGYGYTF	TGTGCCAGCAGTGTGGGGGGGGTCGGCTATGGCTACACCTTC